One T cell receptor beta chain is described in this entry. Total RNA extracted from each sample amounted to at least 6 micrograms. The data originate from a study of blood T cells in healthy people across ages. With a J-beta primer mix and a sample-barcoded 5' primer, a second PCR ran about 7 to 12 cycles. Via MiXCR, TCRdb re-called the 5' RACE reads, giving one row per CDR3 protein. The sample includes 650,000 to 800,000 distinct CDR3 sequences, around 43% seen only once; the top ten take around 21%. The CDR3 is made up of 15 amino acids. V lost 4 bases and J lost 2, with 14 bases in between. Germline lookup yields CDR1 MDHEN and CDR2 SYDVKM.

J is TRBJ1-2 and V is TRBV28; D may be TRBD1 (6 bases). This receptor was identified in a man aged 55-75 years in good health. The specimen sequenced was blood. The chain's CDR3 is CASSYPRGGNYGYTF. CDR3 nucleotides: TGTGCCAGCAGTTACCCAAGGGGGGGAAACTATGGCTACACCTTC.